One and the same sample provided the 24 T cell receptor beta chains below, sequenced in a study of cytomegalovirus exposure and HLA in healthy donors. Amplification used 60 Vbeta primers and 13 Jbeta primers. Assay used: immunoSEQ multiplex PCR; TCRdb lists only in-frame clones, some missing. The table includes 100,000 to 150,000 clones, less than 90% detected once. Sample: PBMCs. Source of these receptors: a man aged 40-55 years in good health and CMV-seronegative.

Remarks on this clone: One end of the junction does not line up with germline, which may come from a read error. The CDR3 sequence is CSSSLEGAYTEAFF. The CDR3 DNA reads TGTTCCAGCAGCTTGGAAGGGGCCTACACTGAAGCTTTCTTT. This chain uses TRBV7-9 with TRBJ1-1, with TRBD1 as a possible D gene (5 bases). The CDR3 extends over 14 amino acids. Germline V CDR1 and CDR2: SEHNR, FQNEAQ (reference sequence).

This clone is a singleton in its sample. The chain carries TRBV4-1 and TRBJ2-7; TRBD1 matches at 8 bases. V was pared by 1 base and J by 6 bases, with 5 bases of the junction left unmatched. CDR3 length: 14 residues. CDR1 is MGHRA and CDR2 is YSYEKL in the germline V gene. CDR3 amino acids: CASSQVGRGLEQYF. The CDR3 nucleotides are TGCGCCAGCAGCCAAGTAGGCAGGGGGCTCGAGCAGTACTTC.

As DNA, the CDR3 is TGTGCCAGCAGACAGACAGGCTTTAACACTGAAGCTTTCTTT. This sequence encodes CASRQTGFNTEAFF. The gene calls are TRBV27 and TRBJ1-1; weak D call: TRBD1 (6 bases). The CDR3 spans 14 residues. Germline CDR1 and CDR2: MNHEY and SMNVEV (reference sequence). Trimming removed 6 bases at V and 2 bases at J, with 13 bases between.

The V call is TRBV4-3, the J call TRBJ2-1; TRBD2 matches 7 bases. The CDR3 consists of 14 residues. Germline CDR1 is LGHNA and CDR2 is YSLEER. J was trimmed by 5 bases and V by 3 bases; bases with no gene match: 4. CDR3 loop: CASSQAGENNEQFF. The CDR3 nucleotides read TGCGCCAGCAGCCAGGCGGGAGAAAACAATGAGCAGTTCTTC.

This chain connects TRBV6-1 to TRBJ2-7, with 12 bases identical to TRBD1. With V trimmed by 10 bases and J by 6 bases, 7 bases remained unmatched. CDR1 is MNHNS and CDR2 is SASEGT in the germline V gene. The CDR3 spans 13 residues. CDR3 bases: TGTGCCATACGGGACAGGGGGCTCGGCGAGCAGTACTTC. Amino acid sequence: CAIRDRGLGEQYF.

This clone was seen a few times. The chain combines TRBV2 with TRBJ2-1, with D possibly matching TRBD2 (6 bases). The CDR3 totals 13 residues. CDR1 is SNHLY and CDR2 is FYNNEI in the germline V gene. The V end lost 6 bases, the J end lost 6 bases, and 12 bases lay between the germline ends. CDR3 loop: CASRTSFVNEQFF. DNA for the CDR3: TGTGCCAGCAGGACTAGTTTCGTCAATGAGCAGTTCTTC.

The rearrangement links TRBV7-9 to TRBJ1-1; 8 nucleotides match TRBD1. There are 15 residues in the CDR3. The germline V gene has CDR1 SEHNR and CDR2 FQNEAQ (reference sequence). V gave up 5 bases and J gave up 3 bases; unmatched junction bases: 8. CDR3 nucleotides: TGTGCCAGCAGCCCCCCGACAGGGGTGTACACTGAAGCTTTCTTT. Protein: CASSPPTGVYTEAFF.

There are a few counts of this clone. The rearrangement links TRBV11-3 to TRBJ2-1; 13 positions agree with TRBD2. Germline CDR1 reads SGHNT; CDR2 reads YENEEA. The V gene end was trimmed by 5 bases and the J gene end by 8 bases; junction bases not matched to a gene: 6. This CDR3 is built from 15 residues. As DNA, the CDR3 is TGTGCCAGCAGCCTAGGGACTAGCGGGGCGGATGAGCAGTTCTTC. Protein sequence: CASSLGTSGADEQFF.

The V and J genes are TRBV6-1 and TRBJ2-1, with D unclear. Germline V CDR1 and CDR2: MNHNS, SASEGT. Deletions cut 2 bases from V and 0 bases from J, with 8 bases between. The CDR3 extends over 15 amino acids. CDR3 in amino acids: CASSETASSYNEQFF. In DNA form, the CDR3 reads TGTGCCAGCAGTGAAACCGCTAGCTCCTACAATGAGCAGTTCTTC.

This clone appeared a few times. V usage is TRBV11-1 and J usage is TRBJ2-4; D possibly corresponds to TRBD1 (5 bases). Deletions cut 2 bases from V and 4 bases from J, with 12 bases between. The CDR3 is 15 amino acids. From germline, CDR1 is SGHAT and CDR2 FQDESV (reference sequence). The CDR3 nucleotides are TGTGCCAGCAGCTTACTTCAGGGAAAGAAAAACATTCAGTACTTC. This encodes CASSLLQGKKNIQYF.

This chain uses TRBV4-1 with TRBJ2-5; 12 bases map to TRBD2. V was pared by 2 bases and J by 5 bases, with 9 bases of the junction left unmatched. Looked up from germline, CDR1 is MGHRA and CDR2 is YSYEKL. The length of the CDR3 is 17 residues. This chain's CDR3 is CASSQTGTSGRGETQYF. CDR3 coding DNA: TGCGCCAGCAGCCAAACCGGGACTAGCGGGCGAGGGGAGACCCAGTACTTC.

This clone was found a few times. The V and J genes are TRBV10-3 and TRBJ2-7; 9 nucleotides match TRBD1. The trim removed 9 bases at V and 3 bases at J, leaving 3 bases unmatched. CDR3 length equals 12 residues. CDR1 ENHRY and CDR2 SYGVKD come from the germline V gene. The chain's CDR3 is CAMSTGGYEQYF. CDR3 sequence (DNA): TGTGCCATGTCGACAGGGGGCTACGAGCAGTACTTC.

The rearrangement uses TRBV7-8 and TRBJ2-1; D is uncertain. V was pared by 2 bases and J by 10 bases, with 6 bases between. The CDR3 loop spans 11 amino acids. Germline V CDR1 and CDR2: SGHVS, FQNEAQ. The CDR3 coding sequence is TGTGCCAGCAGCTTACAGGAAGAGCAGTTCTTC. Its translation: CASSLQEEQFF.

The chain is built from TRBV10-1 and TRBJ2-6; a weak D match, TRBD1 (6 bases). Germline CDR1 reads WNHNN; CDR2 reads SYGVQD (reference sequence). Trimming removed 0 bases from V and 6 bases from J, with 15 bases in between. The CDR3 has 17 residues. The CDR3 DNA is TGCGCCAGCAGTGAGTCGAGCAGGGGAATGGTGGCCAACGTCCTGACTTTC. Its protein product is CASSESSRGMVANVLTF.

The chain joins TRBV5-1 to TRBJ2-5; 7 bases line up with TRBD1. Germline loops: CDR1 SGHRS, CDR2 YFSETQ. After removal of 4 bases from V and 2 bases from J, the junction contained 2 bases not matched to a gene. The CDR3 is made up of 13 amino acids. CDR3: CASSPGQQETQYF. CDR3 nucleotide sequence: TGCGCCAGCAGCCCGGGACAGCAAGAGACCCAGTACTTC.

J is TRBJ2-1 and V is TRBV4-1; 12 nucleotides match TRBD2. The CDR3 runs 14 residues. CDR1 is MGHRA, CDR2 YSYEKL, per germline. V lost 0 bases and J lost 15; bases outside the gene matches: 6. CDR3 protein: CASSQDRTSGNLFF. The CDR3 DNA reads as TGCGCCAGCAGCCAAGATAGGACTAGCGGGAACTTGTTCTTC.

This sequence joins TRBV25-1 and TRBJ1-5; D ambiguous. The CDR3 spans 13 residues. Germline V lookup: CDR1 MGHDK, CDR2 SYGVNS. Trimming pared 6 bases from V and 7 bases from J, leaving 13 bases between. This chain's CDR3 is CASSDGGSQPQHF. The CDR3 DNA reads as TGTGCCAGCAGCGATGGAGGATCCCAGCCCCAGCATTTT. Full variable domain (missing parts from reference TRBV25-1 and TRBJ1-5): EADIYQTPRYLVIGTGKKITLECSQTMGHDKMYWYQQDPGMELHLIHYSYGVNSTEKGDLSSESTVSRIRTEHFPLTLESARPSHTSQYLCASSDGGSQPQHFGDGTRLSIL.

This clone occurred once. The rearrangement links TRBV29-1 to TRBJ2-3; 11 bases map to TRBD2. V lost 6 bases and J lost 1; bases outside the gene matches: 0. In germline, CDR1 is SQVTM, CDR2 ANQGSEA. This CDR3 is 13 amino acids long. The CDR3 DNA is TGCAGCGTGACTAGCGGGGGCACAGATACGCAGTATTTT. As protein: CSVTSGGTDTQYF.

The chain employs TRBV27 and TRBJ2-7; 10 nucleotides line up with TRBD1. The V segment lost 5 bases and the J segment 7 bases; nucleotides outside the gene matches: 5. This CDR3 region has 13 residues. Germline CDR1 MNHEY, CDR2 SMNVEV (reference sequence). The CDR3 here is CASSARTGGEQYF. The CDR3 DNA is TGTGCCAGCAGTGCCAGGACAGGGGGGGAGCAGTACTTC.

The rearrangement uses TRBV7-8 and TRBJ2-7; TRBD2 matches at 7 bases. V shed 5 bases, J shed 3 bases, and the junction held 13 bases outside the gene matches. There are 16 residues in the CDR3. The germline CDR1 and CDR2 sequences are SGHVS and FQNEAQ. The CDR3 reads CASSLNGLGGDYEQYF. The CDR3 DNA sequence: TGTGCCAGCAGCCTCAACGGACTAGGAGGAGACTACGAGCAGTACTTC.

This clone was recorded only once. This chain uses TRBV30 with TRBJ2-5; 10 nucleotides match TRBD1. J gave up 5 bases and V 1 base, and 4 bases lay outside the gene matches. CDR1 and CDR2 (germline): GTSNPN, SVGIG (reference sequence). The CDR3 is 14 amino acids. The CDR3 DNA is TGTGCCTGGAGTGGGGACAGGGGTGACGAGACCCAGTACTTC. Its translation: CAWSGDRGDETQYF.

The genes are TRBV29-1 and TRBJ2-5, with 7 bases lining up with TRBD2. The germline gives CDR1 SQVTM, CDR2 ANQGSEA. The CDR3 runs 15 residues. After removal of 4 bases from V and 1 base from J, the junction contained 9 bases not matched to a gene. The CDR3 sequence is CSVARSSGSQETQYF. In DNA, the CDR3 is TGCAGCGTTGCAAGGTCTAGCGGAAGCCAAGAGACCCAGTACTTC. The full variable domain, rest sourced from reference TRBV29-1 and TRBJ2-5, is SAVISQKPSRDICQRGTSLTIQCQVDSQVTMMFWYRQQPGQSLTLIATANQGSEATYESGFVIDKFPISRPNLTFSTLTVSNMSPEDSSIYLCSVARSSGSQETQYFGPGTRLLVL.

This sequence joins TRBV5-4 and TRBJ2-3; TRBD1 matches 9 bases. The CDR3 loop spans 15 amino acids. Per germline, CDR1 SGHNT and CDR2 YYREEE (reference sequence). J was trimmed by 1 base and V by 4 bases; bases with no gene match: 4. The CDR3 region has the DNA TGTGCCAGCAGCCGACGGACAGGGGGCACAGATACGCAGTATTTT. This codes for CASSRRTGGTDTQYF.

Only one count was recorded for this clone. This chain connects TRBV12-5 to TRBJ1-2; D gene ambiguous. Germline lookup yields CDR1 LGHNT and CDR2 FRNRAP. The CDR3 totals 13 residues. V lost 7 bases to trimming and J lost 3 bases, with 12 bases between them. The CDR3 DNA follows: TGTGCTAGTGTGAGGGATCCTCACTATGGCTACACCTTC. Its protein product is CASVRDPHYGYTF.